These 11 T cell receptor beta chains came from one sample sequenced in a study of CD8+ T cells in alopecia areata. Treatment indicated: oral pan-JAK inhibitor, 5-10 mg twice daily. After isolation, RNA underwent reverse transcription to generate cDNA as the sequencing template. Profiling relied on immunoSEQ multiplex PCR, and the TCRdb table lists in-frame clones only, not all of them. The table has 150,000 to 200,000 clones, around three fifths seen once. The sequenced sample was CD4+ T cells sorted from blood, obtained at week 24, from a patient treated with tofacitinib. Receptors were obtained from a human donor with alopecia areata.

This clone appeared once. The CDR3 region has the DNA TGTGCCAGCAGCGTCGATATATTGAACACTGAAGCTTTCTTT. Its protein is CASSVDILNTEAFF. V gene TRBV9 combines with J gene TRBJ1-1; D unclear. The V gene's germline CDR1 is SGDLS and CDR2 YYNGEE. V lost 2 bases, J lost 0 bases, and 8 bases lay in between. The CDR3 is 14 residues long.

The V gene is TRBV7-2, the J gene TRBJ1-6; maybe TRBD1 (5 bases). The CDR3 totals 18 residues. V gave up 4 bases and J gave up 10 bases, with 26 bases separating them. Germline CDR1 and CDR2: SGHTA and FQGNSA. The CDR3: CASSSRHDTLRRGSPLHF. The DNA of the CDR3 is TGTGCCAGCAGCTCGCGGCACGACACCTTAAGGAGGGGATCACCCCTCCACTTT.

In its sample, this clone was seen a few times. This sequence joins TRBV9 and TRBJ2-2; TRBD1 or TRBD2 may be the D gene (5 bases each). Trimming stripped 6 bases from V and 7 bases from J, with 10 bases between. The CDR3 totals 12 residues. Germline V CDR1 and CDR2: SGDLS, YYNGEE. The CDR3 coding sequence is TGTGCCAGCAATAGAGGGGTCGGGGAGCTGTTTTTT. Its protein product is CASNRGVGELFF.

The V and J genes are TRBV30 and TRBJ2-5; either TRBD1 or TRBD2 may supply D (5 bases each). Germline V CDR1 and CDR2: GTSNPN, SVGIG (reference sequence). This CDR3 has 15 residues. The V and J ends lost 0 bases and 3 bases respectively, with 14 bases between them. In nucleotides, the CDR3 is TGTGCCTGGAGTGTGGTGGGACCGACTAAAGAGACCCAGTACTTC. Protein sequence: CAWSVVGPTKETQYF.

The CDR3 nucleotides are TGTGCCAGCAGCGTAGTGGGCTCTGGGGCCAACGTCCTGACTTTC. Amino acids: CASSVVGSGANVLTF. The rearrangement uses TRBV9 and TRBJ2-6, with D unclear. Germline values: CDR1 SGDLS, CDR2 YYNGEE. The ends were cut back, 0 bases at V and 0 bases at J, with 4 bases in the middle. The length of the CDR3 is 15 residues.

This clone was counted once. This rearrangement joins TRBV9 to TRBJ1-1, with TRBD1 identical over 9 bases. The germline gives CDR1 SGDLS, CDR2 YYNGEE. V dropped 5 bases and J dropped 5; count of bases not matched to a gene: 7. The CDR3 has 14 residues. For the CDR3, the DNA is TGTGCCAGCAGAACAGGGGGCGCGGGGACTGAAGCTTTCTTT. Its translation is CASRTGGAGTEAFF.

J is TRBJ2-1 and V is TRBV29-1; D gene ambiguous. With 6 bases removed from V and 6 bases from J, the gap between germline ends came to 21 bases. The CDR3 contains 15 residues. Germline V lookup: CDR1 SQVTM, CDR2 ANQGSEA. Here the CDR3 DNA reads TGCAGCGTCGCCTTGCGCTTACCCAACCCCAATGAGCAGTTCTTC. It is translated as CSVALRLPNPNEQFF.

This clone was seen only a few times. The CDR3: CASSDNTGELFF. In DNA form, the CDR3 reads TGTGCCAGCAGCGATAACACCGGGGAGCTGTTTTTT. The chain combines TRBV7-9 with TRBJ2-2, with no clear D. This CDR3 spans 12 amino acids. Germline-derived CDR1 and CDR2 are SEHNR and FQNEAQ (reference sequence). The V and J ends lost 5 bases and 2 bases respectively, with 3 bases between them.

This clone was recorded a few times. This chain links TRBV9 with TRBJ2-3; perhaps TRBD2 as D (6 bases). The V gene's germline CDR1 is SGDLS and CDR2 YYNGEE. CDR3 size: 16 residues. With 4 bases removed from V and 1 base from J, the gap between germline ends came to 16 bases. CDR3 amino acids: CASSPVGGVGTDTQYF. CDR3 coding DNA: TGTGCCAGCAGCCCAGTCGGGGGTGTTGGCACAGATACGCAGTATTTT.

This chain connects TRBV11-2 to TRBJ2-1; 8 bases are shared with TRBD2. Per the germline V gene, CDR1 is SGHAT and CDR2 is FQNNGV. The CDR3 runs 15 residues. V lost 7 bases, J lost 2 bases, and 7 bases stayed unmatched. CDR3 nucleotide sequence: TGTGCCAGCAACATTAACGGGGGGGCCTACAATGAGCAGTTCTTC. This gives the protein CASNINGGAYNEQFF.

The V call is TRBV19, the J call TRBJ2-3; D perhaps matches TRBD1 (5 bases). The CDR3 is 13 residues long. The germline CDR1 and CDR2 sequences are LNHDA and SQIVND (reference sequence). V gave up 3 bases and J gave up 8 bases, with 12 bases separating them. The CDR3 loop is CASSMQGRGTQYF. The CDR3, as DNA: TGTGCCAGTAGTATGCAGGGTCGCGGTACGCAGTATTTT.